Below, 13 T cell receptor beta chains from the same sample are listed, as sequenced in a study of shared clonotypes between healthy human individuals. Clones were sequenced by immunoSEQ multiplex PCR, and TCRdb holds only the in-frame ones, with some missing. This repertoire shows 2.3 million or so clones, 80% to 95% found once; its top ten account for 0.35% to 0.5%. What was sequenced was naive CD4+ T cells from PBMCs. Subset described: CD45RA+ positively selected. The receptor set was obtained from a man aged 18 to 29 in good health. Some clones in this sample may be carry-over from other donors' samples.

Remarks on this clone: The sample contains more than one DNA sequence encoding this CDR3. The chain couples TRBV5-1 to TRBJ2-1; TRBD2 aligns across 7 bases. The CDR3 is 15 amino acids. Per germline, CDR1 SGHRS and CDR2 YFSETQ. The V gene end was trimmed by 4 bases and the J gene end by 3 bases; junction bases not matched to a gene: 7. CDR3 residues: CASSPSGTDYNEQFF. The CDR3 nucleotides are TGCGCCAGCAGCCCCAGCGGGACCGACTACAATGAGCAGTTCTTC. The full variable domain, with the rest looked up from reference TRBV5-1 and TRBJ2-1, is KAGVTQTPRYLIKTRGQQVTLSCSPISGHRSVSWYQQTPGQGLQFLFEYFSETQRNKGNFPGRFSGRQFSNSRSEMNVSTLELGDSALYLCASSPSGTDYNEQFFGPGTRLTVL.

This clone was observed a handful of times. Other DNA sequences in the sample encode the same CDR3. The chain carries TRBV6-6 and TRBJ1-5, with 9 bases aligning to TRBD1. This CDR3 has 13 residues. J gave up 2 bases and V 8 bases, and 1 base lay outside the gene matches. Germline CDR1 and CDR2: MNHNY and SVGAGI (reference sequence). CDR3 sequence: CASGDRGNQPQHF. For the CDR3, the DNA is TGTGCCAGCGGGGACAGGGGCAATCAGCCCCAGCATTTT.

The chain links TRBV9 to TRBJ1-4; possible D gene TRBD1, 5 bases. In germline, CDR1 is SGDLS, CDR2 YYNGEE. The CDR3 totals 14 residues. V lost 3 bases and J 3 bases, leaving 9 bases between the germline ends. The CDR3 bases are TGTGCCAGCAGCGCCTCGGGGGCTAATGAAAAACTGTTTTTT. Its translation: CASSASGANEKLFF.

This clone was seen only once. The CDR3: CASSLGGRGPTDTQYF. The CDR3 DNA follows: TGTGCCAGCAGTTTAGGCGGGAGGGGCCCTACAGATACGCAGTATTTT. The chain employs TRBV27 and TRBJ2-3; 9 bases map to TRBD2. Germline V CDR1 and CDR2: MNHEY, SMNVEV (reference sequence). The CDR3 has 16 residues. With 2 bases clipped from V and 3 bases from J, the junction kept 6 bases outside the gene matches.

This CDR3 reads CASSPHEGGRAFF. The CDR3 DNA reads TGTGCCAGCAGCCCCCATGAGGGCGGCAGAGCTTTCTTT. The chain has TRBV7-9 and TRBJ1-1; D not certain. CDR1 and CDR2 (germline): SEHNR, FQNEAQ (reference sequence). The CDR3 is made up of 13 amino acids. V lost 5 bases to trimming and J lost 10 bases, with 17 bases between them.

The chain recombines TRBV19 with TRBJ2-3, with D possibly being TRBD2 (6 bases). V lost 7 bases to trimming and J lost 3 bases, with 17 bases between them. Germline loops: CDR1 LNHDA, CDR2 SQIVND (reference sequence). This CDR3 has 15 residues. The CDR3 here is CASTLFGGETDTQYF. CDR3 sequence (DNA): TGTGCCAGTACCCTTTTTGGCGGGGAGACAGATACGCAGTATTTT. Complete variable domain (other parts from reference TRBV19 and TRBJ2-3): DGGITQSPKYLFRKEGQNVTLSCEQNLNHDAMYWYRQDPGQGLRLIYYSQIVNDFQKGDIAEGYSVSREKKESFPLTVTSAQKNPTAFYLCASTLFGGETDTQYFGPGTRLTVL.

This chain uses TRBV5-4 with TRBJ2-1; perhaps TRBD2 as D (6 bases). Trimming left V 5 bases short and J 4 bases short, with 19 bases between. The CDR3 is made up of 16 amino acids. Germline-derived CDR1 and CDR2 are SGHNT and YYREEE (reference sequence). CDR3 sequence: CASSQRDSRRYNEQFF. The CDR3 DNA sequence: TGTGCCAGCAGTCAGAGGGACTCCCGTAGGTACAATGAGCAGTTCTTC.

Regarding this clone: Its ends do not fully match the called genes, so a read error is possible. This rearrangement joins TRBV25-1 to TRBJ1-1; D perhaps matches TRBD1 (5 bases). Germline V gene data show CDR1 as MGHDK and CDR2 as SYGVNS. The CDR3 covers 11 residues. The CDR3 DNA follows: TGTGCCAGCAGGGGGCCGGCAGGACAAGTCTTT. It encodes CASRGPAGQVF.

The gene calls are TRBV19 and TRBJ2-7; D call uncertain. V lost 4 bases, J lost 0 bases, and 16 bases lay in between. This CDR3 spans 16 amino acids. In germline, CDR1 is LNHDA, CDR2 SQIVND (reference sequence). CDR3 sequence: CASSTVTALRSYEQYF. CDR3 coding DNA: TGTGCCAGTAGTACGGTTACAGCTCTACGCTCCTACGAGCAGTACTTC.

Worth noting for this clone: The sample contains more than one DNA sequence encoding this CDR3. This rearrangement joins TRBV18 to TRBJ2-7, with D unclear. CDR1 and CDR2 (germline): KGHSH, LQKENI. Between the trimmed V and J ends, which lost 2 bases and 4 bases, there was a span of 6 bases. This CDR3 is 12 amino acids long. As DNA, the CDR3 is TGTGCCAGCTCACCAGGGGTTTACGAGCAGTACTTC. The encoded protein is CASSPGVYEQYF.

The chain combines TRBV23-1 with TRBJ2-2; possible D gene TRBD1, 5 bases. TRBV23-1 is annotated as an ORF whose role is uncertain. The CDR3 spans 12 residues. The V and J ends lost 10 bases and 7 bases respectively, with 13 bases between them. The CDR3 sequence is CATPLRVGELFF. In DNA, the CDR3 is TGCGCCACACCCCTCAGGGTCGGGGAGCTGTTTTTT.

For the CDR3, the DNA is TGCAGCTTATTAAGGGTGCCCCAGGATGAGCAGTTCTTC. Its translation is CSLLRVPQDEQFF. This chain joins TRBV29-1 and TRBJ2-1; D is unresolved. The germline V gene encodes CDR1 SQVTM and CDR2 ANQGSEA. V dropped 8 bases and J dropped 8 bases, with 19 bases sitting between them. This CDR3 comprises 13 residues.

In the case of this clone: The sample carries other DNA sequences with the same CDR3. The gene calls are TRBV6-5 and TRBJ1-1, with 8 nucleotides matching TRBD1. With 2 bases clipped from V and 1 base from J, the junction kept 0 bases outside the gene matches. Looked up from germline, CDR1 is MNHEY and CDR2 is SVGAGI. The CDR3 is 14 residues long. CDR3 amino acids: CASSYDRGNTEAFF. DNA of the CDR3: TGTGCCAGCAGTTACGACAGGGGGAACACTGAAGCTTTCTTT.